The 23 T cell receptor beta chains given below trace back to one sample, sequenced in a study of regulatory T cells in long-lasting Graves disease. In building TCR beta libraries, iRepertoire HTBI primers were used together with Arm-PCR of CDR3 regions. In TCRdb, the multiplex PCR reads were re-called with MiXCR into one record per CDR3 protein. The table shows some 320,000 distinct CDR3 sequences, with 15% to 20% occurring only once. The sample's time point: newly diagnosed GD, antithyroid drugs for less than 3 months. RNA extracted from PBMCs served as the sequencing template. The sample was peripheral blood mononuclear cells (PBMCs), taken at new diagnosis, from a patient treated with antithyroid drugs. The receptors were gathered from a female donor with Graves disease.

This clonotype has a count of ten or more. The rearrangement links TRBV25-1 to TRBJ2-3; the D is unclear. The V gene lost 7 bases and the J gene lost 5 bases, with 10 bases spanning the gap. Germline values: CDR1 MGHDK, CDR2 SYGVNS. This CDR3 is built from 12 residues. The CDR3, as DNA: TGTGCCAGCATAGGTGCCTTAGATACGCAGTATTTT. The encoded protein is CASIGALDTQYF.

The V and J genes are TRBV18 and TRBJ2-2, with D tentatively TRBD1 or TRBD2 (5 bases each). Germline CDR1 is KGHSH and CDR2 is LQKENI. The CDR3 has 17 residues. Deletions cut 5 bases from V and 6 bases from J, with 22 bases between. DNA for the CDR3: TGTGCCAGCTCATCAACCCGGGGCCTCGAATGGGCCGGGGAGCTGTTTTTT. Translation gives CASSSTRGLEWAGELFF.

At least ten counts were recorded for this clonotype. This rearrangement joins TRBV6-5 to TRBJ2-7, with 7 nucleotides matching TRBD1. The CDR3 spans 15 residues. Germline assignment: CDR1 MNHEY and CDR2 SVGAGI. J lost 1 base, V lost 4 bases, and 7 bases had no gene match. The CDR3 spells CASSFGGRGSYEQYF. The DNA for the CDR3 is TGTGCCAGCAGTTTCGGCGGCAGGGGGTCCTACGAGCAGTACTTC.

This clonotype was found a few times. The gene calls are TRBV2 and TRBJ2-2, with 8 bases aligning to TRBD2. Trimming at V came to 6 bases and at J to 0 bases, leaving 9 bases not matched to a gene. From germline, CDR1 is SNHLY and CDR2 FYNNEI. CDR3 length: 17 amino acids. CDR3 sequence reads: CASSLGVAGTNTGELFF. CDR3 sequence (DNA): TGTGCCAGCAGCTTAGGGGTAGCGGGGACGAACACCGGGGAGCTGTTTTTT.

V usage is TRBV4-1 and J usage is TRBJ2-7; TRBD2 agrees at 14 bases. Looked up from germline, CDR1 is MGHRA and CDR2 is YSYEKL. J was trimmed by 4 bases and V by 2 bases; bases with no gene match: 7. The CDR3 totals 17 residues. CDR3: CASSQTAGLAGAYEQYF. CDR3 in DNA: TGCGCCAGCAGCCAAACCGCGGGACTAGCGGGGGCATACGAGCAGTACTTC.

This clonotype was counted ten times or more. The gene calls are TRBV7-9 and TRBJ1-1; D is perhaps TRBD1 (5 bases). Trimming took off 1 base at V and 2 bases at J, with 11 bases between the two ends. Germline V gives CDR1 SEHNR, CDR2 FQNEAQ (reference sequence). There are 15 residues in the CDR3. CDR3 sequence (DNA): TGTGCCAGCAGCTTAGAAGGGGCCAGAAACACTGAAGCTTTCTTT. Amino acid sequence: CASSLEGARNTEAFF. The variable domain in full, with the rest retrieved from reference TRBV7-9 and TRBJ1-1, is DTGVSQNPRHKITKRGQNVTFRCDPISEHNRLYWYRQTLGQGPEFLTYFQNEAQLEKSRLLSDRFSAERPKGSFSTLEIQRTEQGDSAMYLCASSLEGARNTEAFFGQGTRLTVV.

This clonotype was counted at least ten times. The chain couples TRBV5-1 to TRBJ1-1; D is ambiguous. V was pared by 0 bases and J by 1 base, with 4 bases between. This CDR3 is built from 13 residues. The V gene's germline CDR1 is SGHRS and CDR2 YFSETQ. CDR3 DNA sequence: TGCGCCAGCAGCTTGGAATCGAACACTGAAGCTTTCTTT. Translated: CASSLESNTEAFF.

This clonotype occurred many times. CDR3 sequence (DNA): TGTGCCAGCAGCTCTACTAGCGGGAGGATCCGAGAGGACAATGAGCAGTTCTTC. This sequence encodes CASSSTSGRIREDNEQFF. The rearrangement links TRBV11-2 to TRBJ2-1, with 12 nucleotides matching TRBD2. The trim removed 4 bases at V and 5 bases at J, leaving 12 bases unmatched. The CDR3 loop spans 18 amino acids. The germline V gene has CDR1 SGHAT and CDR2 FQNNGV.

This clonotype was picked up many times. This chain joins TRBV20-1 and TRBJ2-5, with D possibly being TRBD2 (6 bases). Germline assignment: CDR1 DFQATT and CDR2 SNEGSKA (reference sequence). This CDR3 contains 15 residues. Trimming shortened V by 0 bases and J by 5 bases, and 16 bases separated the two germline ends. The CDR3 DNA is TGCAGTGCTAGAGAGGGGCGGGACCCGTGGGAGACCCAGTACTTC. Translating gives CSAREGRDPWETQYF.

The J gene is TRBJ1-1, the V gene TRBV19; TRBD1 matches at 9 bases. The V gene's germline CDR1 is LNHDA and CDR2 SQIVND (reference sequence). Trimming removed 5 bases from V and 5 bases from J; junction bases left unmatched: 9. This CDR3 comprises 15 residues. The CDR3, as DNA: TGTGCCAGTAGTGGATACAGGGGGCGCGGAACTGAAGCTTTCTTT. Its translation is CASSGYRGRGTEAFF.

The rearrangement links TRBV28 to TRBJ2-1; TRBD1 is a possible D gene (6 bases). Germline CDR1 and CDR2: MDHEN and SYDVKM. Trimming stripped 6 bases from V and 3 bases from J, with 24 bases between. The length of the CDR3 is 18 residues. This CDR3 reads CASSLSHGTRNLYNEQFF. DNA for the CDR3: TGTGCCAGCAGCCTGAGTCATGGGACACGCAATCTCTACAATGAGCAGTTCTTC.

This clonotype was observed at least ten times. The chain is built from TRBV12-3 or TRBV12-4 and TRBJ2-7, with TRBD1 matching 8 bases. J lost 2 bases, V lost 7 bases, and 1 base had no gene match. CDR3 length: 12 amino acids. The CDR3, as DNA: TGTGCCAGCAAACAGGGGGCCTACGAGCAGTACTTC. Translation: CASKQGAYEQYF.

For this clonotype: This clone may be a read error of a much larger clone one base away. This CDR3 fails to terminate in the conserved phenylalanine or tryptophan, so it likely reflects a read error. The rearrangement uses TRBV7-2 and TRBJ2-7; D gene ambiguous. Trimming stripped 2 bases from V and 0 bases from J, with 8 bases between. CDR1 and CDR2 from the germline V gene are SGHTA and FQGNSA. The CDR3 is made up of 14 amino acids. CDR3: CASSLFPLSYEQYY. Here the CDR3 DNA reads TGTGCCAGCAGCTTATTTCCCCTCTCCTACGAGCAGTACTAC.

This sequence joins TRBV20-1 and TRBJ1-5; D is possibly TRBD1 (6 bases). The CDR3 runs to 13 residues. Germline V lookup: CDR1 DFQATT, CDR2 SNEGSKA (reference sequence). Trimming removed 4 bases at V and 4 bases at J, with 11 bases between. The CDR3, as DNA: TGCAGTGCTAATCGCGACAGGAATCAGCCCCAGCATTTT. Residues: CSANRDRNQPQHF.

This clonotype was picked up many times. The chain carries TRBV12-3 or TRBV12-4 and TRBJ2-5, with D tentatively TRBD1 or TRBD2 (5 bases each). CDR3 size: 14 residues. V was trimmed by 10 bases and J by 4 bases, leaving 19 bases between them. CDR3: CATAVTTGTETQYF. The CDR3 coding sequence is TGTGCCACCGCTGTGACAACCGGGACAGAGACCCAGTACTTC.

V is TRBV20-1 and J is TRBJ2-7; D remains unclear. Trimming shortened V by 4 bases and J by 0 bases, and 10 bases separated the two germline ends. The V gene's germline CDR1 is DFQATT and CDR2 SNEGSKA (reference sequence). The CDR3 sequence is 13 residues long. This CDR3 reads CSAMGRDSYEQYF. CDR3 nucleotide sequence: TGCAGTGCTATGGGTCGTGACTCCTACGAGCAGTACTTC.

The rearrangement links TRBV7-2 to TRBJ2-1; TRBD2 agrees at 8 bases. CDR1 is SGHTA, CDR2 FQGNSA, per germline. There are 15 residues in the CDR3. V was pared by 6 bases and J by 8 bases, with 12 bases of the junction left unmatched. The CDR3 protein is CASRPSGGSSDEQFF. DNA for the CDR3: TGTGCCAGCAGACCGTCGGGGGGGAGTAGCGATGAGCAGTTCTTC.

This clonotype occurred many times. The chain uses TRBV19 and TRBJ2-2, with 9 bases lining up with TRBD1. Germline trimming cut 0 bases from V and 3 bases from J; bases unmatched to any gene: 2. The CDR3 consists of 16 residues. Germline CDR1 is LNHDA and CDR2 is SQIVND (reference sequence). CDR3 sequence reads: CASSIERTGDTGELFF. The CDR3 DNA reads as TGTGCCAGTAGTATAGAGCGGACAGGGGACACCGGGGAGCTGTTTTTT.

In regard to this clonotype: This could be a read error, since a much larger clone is one nucleotide away. V is TRBV20-1 and J is TRBJ1-6; D remains ambiguous. The CDR3 loop spans 13 amino acids. Between the trimmed V and J ends, which lost 1 base and 9 bases, there was a span of 10 bases. CDR1 and CDR2 from the germline V gene are DFQATT and SNEGSKA (reference sequence). CDR3 sequence reads: CSARVKDGSPLHF. In DNA, the CDR3 is TGCAGTGCTAGAGTGAAGGATGGTTCACCCCTCCACTTT.

The chain combines TRBV9 with TRBJ1-3; tentative D call: TRBD1 (5 bases). Trimming cost V 0 bases and J 0 bases, with 13 bases left between them. The CDR3 runs to 17 residues. CDR1 and CDR2 (germline): SGDLS, YYNGEE. The CDR3 bases are TGTGCCAGCAGCGTAGCAGGGACCAAGAGCTCTGGAAACACCATATATTTT. Amino acid sequence: CASSVAGTKSSGNTIYF.

This clonotype was seen repeatedly, ten times or more. J is TRBJ1-1 and V is TRBV25-1; possibly TRBD1 for D (5 bases). The CDR3 length is 13 residues. The germline CDR1 and CDR2 sequences are MGHDK and SYGVNS. V lost 2 bases and J 5 bases, leaving 9 bases between the germline ends. The CDR3 sequence is CASSEGGETEAFF. The CDR3 nucleotides read TGTGCCAGCAGTGAAGGGGGGGAAACTGAAGCTTTCTTT.

This clonotype came up many times. This chain joins TRBV11-3 and TRBJ2-3, with D unclear. Germline V gene sequence: CDR1 SGHNT, CDR2 YENEEA. The CDR3 totals 12 residues. Deletions cut 3 bases from V and 6 bases from J, with 7 bases between. DNA of the CDR3: TGTGCCAGCAGCTTTTCGGCGGATACGCAGTATTTT. Translation: CASSFSADTQYF.

There are many counts of this clonotype. The V call is TRBV10-3, the J call TRBJ2-7; 8 bases match TRBD2. The CDR3 is 14 amino acids. The germline CDR1 and CDR2 sequences are ENHRY and SYGVKD. CDR3 region: CAIRGGPSSYEQYF. CDR3 in DNA: TGTGCTATACGCGGGGGGCCGTCCTCCTACGAGCAGTACTTC.